This T cell receptor beta chain is drawn from a study of blood T cell repertoires in COVID-19. The overall study: T cells, B-cell-depleted T cells, or PBMCs provided the cDNA or gDNA that served as material.

This table comes from immunoSEQ multiplex PCR, and its TCRdb copy is limited to in-frame clones, with some not included. Of a few hundred thousand clones listed, roughly 88% were seen once; the top ten hold 0.6%. In regard to this clone: Different DNA sequences within this sample yield the same CDR3.

V shed 0 bases and J shed 5 bases, with 11 bases lying between them. The CDR3 is made up of 14 amino acids. Germline lookup yields CDR1 SGHRS and CDR2 YFSETQ. The chain joins TRBV5-1 to TRBJ2-5; D may be TRBD1 (7 bases). Source material: PBMCs or T cells enriched from blood (not recorded which). The origin of this receptor is a man aged 18 to 35 who had recovered from COVID-19. CDR3 residues: CASSLAGGRETQYF. The CDR3 nucleotides are TGCGCCAGCAGCTTGGCAGGGGGGCGGGAGACCCAGTACTTC.